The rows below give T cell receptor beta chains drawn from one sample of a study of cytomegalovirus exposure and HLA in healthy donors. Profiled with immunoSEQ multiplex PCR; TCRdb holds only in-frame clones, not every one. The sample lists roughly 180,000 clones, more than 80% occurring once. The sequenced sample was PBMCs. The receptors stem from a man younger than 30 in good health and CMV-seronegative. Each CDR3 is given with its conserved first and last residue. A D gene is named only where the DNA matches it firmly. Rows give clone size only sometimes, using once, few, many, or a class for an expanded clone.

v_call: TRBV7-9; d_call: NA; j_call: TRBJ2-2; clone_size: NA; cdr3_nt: TGTGCCAGCAGCTCAATCAACAGGAACACCGGGGAGCTGTTTTTT; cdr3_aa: CASSSINRNTGELFF
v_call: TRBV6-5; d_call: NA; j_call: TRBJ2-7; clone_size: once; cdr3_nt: TGTGCCAGCAGTCGGAGACAGTTCATAGACCACGAGCAGTACTTC; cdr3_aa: CASSRRQFIDHEQYF
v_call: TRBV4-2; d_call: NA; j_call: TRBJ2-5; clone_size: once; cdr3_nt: TGTGCCAGCAGCCCCTCGCCACTAGGCGCGGGAGAGACCCAGTACTTC; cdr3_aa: CASSPSPLGAGETQYF
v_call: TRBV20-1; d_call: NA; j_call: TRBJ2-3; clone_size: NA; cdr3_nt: TGCAGTGCGAAGAGTACAGATACGCAGTATTTT; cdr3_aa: CSAKSTDTQYF
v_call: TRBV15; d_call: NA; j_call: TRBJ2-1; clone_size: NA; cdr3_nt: TGTGCCACCAGCGGACAAGGAAGCTCAAACGCACTCAATGAGCAGTTCTTC; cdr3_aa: CATSGQGSSNALNEQFF
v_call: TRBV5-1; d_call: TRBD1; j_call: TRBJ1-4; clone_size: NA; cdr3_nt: TGCGCCAGCAGCATGGGACAGCCAAATGAAAAACTGTTTTTT; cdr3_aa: CASSMGQPNEKLFF
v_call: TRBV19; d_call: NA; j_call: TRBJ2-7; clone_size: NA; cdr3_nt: TGTGCCAGTAGTATGGGGGGCTACGAGCAGTACTTC; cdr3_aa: CASSMGGYEQYF
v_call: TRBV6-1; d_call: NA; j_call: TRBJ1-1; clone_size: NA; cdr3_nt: TGTGCCAGCAGTGCCACCTGGGAGGTCCCACTTGAAGCTTTCTTT; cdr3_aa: CASSATWEVPLEAFF
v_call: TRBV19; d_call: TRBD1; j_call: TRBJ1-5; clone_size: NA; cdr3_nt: TGTGCCAGTAGTTTACAGGGGGGCCGCGTTAATCAGCCCCAGCATTTT; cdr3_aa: CASSLQGGRVNQPQHF
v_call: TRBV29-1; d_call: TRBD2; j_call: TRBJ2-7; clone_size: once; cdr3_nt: TGCAGCGTTGGAAGCCTAGCGGGAGAGGAGCAGTACTTC; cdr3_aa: CSVGSLAGEEQYF
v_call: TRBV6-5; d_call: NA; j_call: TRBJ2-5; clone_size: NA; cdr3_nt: TGTGCCAGCAGGGACATCCTAGCGCTTAGGGAGACCCAGTACTTC; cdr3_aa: CASRDILALRETQYF
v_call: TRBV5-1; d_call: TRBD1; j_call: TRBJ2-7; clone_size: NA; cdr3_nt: TGCGCCAGCAGCACCTCGGGACAGGGTGCCTACGAGCAGTACTTC; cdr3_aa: CASSTSGQGAYEQYF
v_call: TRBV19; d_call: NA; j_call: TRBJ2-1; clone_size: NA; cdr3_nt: TGTGCCAGTGCACAGAATGCGGGCCGGAGGGGCAATGAGCAGTTCTTC; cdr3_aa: CASAQNAGRRGNEQFF
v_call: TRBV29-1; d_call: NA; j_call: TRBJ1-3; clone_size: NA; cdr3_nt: TGCAGCGAGAACGGTGATTCCTCTGGAAACACCATATATTTT; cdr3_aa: CSENGDSSGNTIYF
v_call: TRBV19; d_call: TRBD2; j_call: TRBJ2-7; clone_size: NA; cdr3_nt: TGTGCCAGTACGCCCGGGGGGGCAGGGCGCTACGAGCAGTACTTC; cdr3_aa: CASTPGGAGRYEQYF
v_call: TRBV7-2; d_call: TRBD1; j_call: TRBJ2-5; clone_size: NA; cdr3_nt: TGTGCCAGCAGCTTGGGACAGCAAGAGACCCAGTACTTC; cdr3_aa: CASSLGQQETQYF
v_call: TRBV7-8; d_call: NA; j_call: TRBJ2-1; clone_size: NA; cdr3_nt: TGTGCCAGCAGCTTAAGCGGGTTCTCCTACAATGAGCAGTTCTTC; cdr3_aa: CASSLSGFSYNEQFF
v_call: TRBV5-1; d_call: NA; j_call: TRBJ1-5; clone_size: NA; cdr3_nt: TGCGCCAGCAGCTTTGAGAGGGATCAGCCCCAGCATTTT; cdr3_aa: CASSFERDQPQHF
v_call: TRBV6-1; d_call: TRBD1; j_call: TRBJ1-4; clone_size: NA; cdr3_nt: TGTGCCAGCAGTGCCGGGACAGGGTATGAAAAACTGTTTTTT; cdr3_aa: CASSAGTGYEKLFF
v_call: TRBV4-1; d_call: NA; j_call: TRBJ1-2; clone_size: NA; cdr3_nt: TGCGCCAGCAGCCAAGTCGCAGGGATAGGTGGCTACACCTTC; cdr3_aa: CASSQVAGIGGYTF
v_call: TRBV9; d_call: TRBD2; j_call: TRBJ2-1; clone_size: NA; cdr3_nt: TGTGCCAGCAGCCGAGCGGGGGGTGAGCAGTTCTTC; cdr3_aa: CASSRAGGEQFF
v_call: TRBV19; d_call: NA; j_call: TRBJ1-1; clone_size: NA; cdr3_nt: TGTGCCAGTAGAGAGAGCATGAACACTGAAGCTTTCTTT; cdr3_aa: CASRESMNTEAFF
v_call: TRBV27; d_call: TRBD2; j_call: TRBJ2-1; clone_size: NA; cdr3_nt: TGTGCCAGCAGTCCACCCCATCTAGCGGGAGTATCTAATGAGCAGTTCTTC; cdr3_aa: CASSPPHLAGVSNEQFF
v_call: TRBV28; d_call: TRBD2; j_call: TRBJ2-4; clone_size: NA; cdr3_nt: TGTGCCAGCAGTATATCTAGCGGTAGAGCCAAAAACATTCAGTACTTC; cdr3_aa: CASSISSGRAKNIQYF
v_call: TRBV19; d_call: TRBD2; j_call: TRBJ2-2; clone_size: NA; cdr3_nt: TGTGCCAGTAGGCAATACCGCAGCGGGAGCTGGGTCGGGGAGCTGTTTTTT; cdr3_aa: CASRQYRSGSWVGELFF
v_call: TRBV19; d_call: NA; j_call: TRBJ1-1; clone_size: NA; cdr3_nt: TGTGCCAGTAGTATAGGAACAGCACTGAACACTGAAGCTTTCTTT; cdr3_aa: CASSIGTALNTEAFF
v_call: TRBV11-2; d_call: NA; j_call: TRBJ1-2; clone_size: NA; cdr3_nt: TGTGCCAGCAGCCCCGACGGGGGGACCTATGGCTACACCTTC; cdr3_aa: CASSPDGGTYGYTF
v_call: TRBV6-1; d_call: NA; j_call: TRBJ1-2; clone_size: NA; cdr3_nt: TGTGCCAGAAAAACAGGGAACGGCTACACCTTC; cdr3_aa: CARKTGNGYTF
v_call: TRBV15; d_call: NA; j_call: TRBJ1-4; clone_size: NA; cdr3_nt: TGTGCCACCGGGCCCGGAGGGCTCGGTAATGAAAAACTGTTTTTT; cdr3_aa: CATGPGGLGNEKLFF
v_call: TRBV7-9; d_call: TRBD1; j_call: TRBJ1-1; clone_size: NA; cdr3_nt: TGTGCCAGCAGCAAAACCCCGGGACAGGGGAACACTGAAGCTTTCTTT; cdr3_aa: CASSKTPGQGNTEAFF
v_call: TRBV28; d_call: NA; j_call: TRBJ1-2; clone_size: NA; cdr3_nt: TGTGCCAGCAGAACTCAGGGACTTAACTATGGCTACACCTTC; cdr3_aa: CASRTQGLNYGYTF
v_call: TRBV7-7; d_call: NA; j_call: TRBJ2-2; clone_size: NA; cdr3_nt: TGTGCTAGCAGCCCAGATCAGGGATACACCGGGGAGCTGTTTTTT; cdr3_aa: CASSPDQGYTGELFF
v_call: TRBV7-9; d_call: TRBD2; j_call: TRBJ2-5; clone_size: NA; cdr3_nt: TGTGCCAGCAGCTTAGCAGCGGGAGTACTTCGGGGTGAGACCCAGTACTTC; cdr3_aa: CASSLAAGVLRGETQYF
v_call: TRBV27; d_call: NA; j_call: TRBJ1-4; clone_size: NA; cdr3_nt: TGTGCCAGCAGTTTAAGAGGGAAGGCAGCGAATGAAAAACTGTTTTTT; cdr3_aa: CASSLRGKAANEKLFF
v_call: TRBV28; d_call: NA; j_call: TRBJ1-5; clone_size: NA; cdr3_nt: TGTGCCAGCAGTACCCCAGATCAGCCCCAGCATTTT; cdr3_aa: CASSTPDQPQHF
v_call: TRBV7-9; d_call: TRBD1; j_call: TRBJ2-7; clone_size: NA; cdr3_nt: TGTGCCAGCAGCCCCTCATCCGGGACAGGGGTGTACGAGCAGTACTTC; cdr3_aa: CASSPSSGTGVYEQYF
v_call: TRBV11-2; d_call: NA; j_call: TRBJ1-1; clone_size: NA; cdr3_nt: TGTGCCAGCAGCTTATCGGGCACTGAAGCTTTCTTT; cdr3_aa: CASSLSGTEAFF
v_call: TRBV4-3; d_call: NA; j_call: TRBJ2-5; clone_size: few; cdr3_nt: TGCGCCAGCAGCCAAGTCGGAGGGCGCGAGACCCAGTACTTC; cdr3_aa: CASSQVGGRETQYF
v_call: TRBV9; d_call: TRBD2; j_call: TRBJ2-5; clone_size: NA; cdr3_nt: TGTGCCAGCAGCGTTAGTTTGGGACTAGCGGGGGAGACCCAGTACTTC; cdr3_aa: CASSVSLGLAGETQYF
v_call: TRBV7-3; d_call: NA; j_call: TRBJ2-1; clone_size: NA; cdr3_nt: TGTGCCAGCAGCTTAATAGGAGGGCTAGGTAGTAATGAGCAGTTCTTC; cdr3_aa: CASSLIGGLGSNEQFF
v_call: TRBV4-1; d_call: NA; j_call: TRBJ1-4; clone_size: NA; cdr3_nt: TGCGCCAGCAGCCAAGATGATAGGTTAGCGAATGAAAAACTGTTTTTT; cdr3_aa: CASSQDDRLANEKLFF
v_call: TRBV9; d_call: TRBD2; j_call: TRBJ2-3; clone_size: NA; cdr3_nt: TGTGCCAGCAGCCAAATAGCGGGATCCACAGATACGCAGTATTTT; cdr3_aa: CASSQIAGSTDTQYF
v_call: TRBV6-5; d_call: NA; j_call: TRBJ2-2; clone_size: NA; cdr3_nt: TGTGCCAGCAGTTACGGGACTTACACCGGGGAGCTGTTTTTT; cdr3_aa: CASSYGTYTGELFF
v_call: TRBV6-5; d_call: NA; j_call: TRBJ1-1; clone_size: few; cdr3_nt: TGTGCCAGCAGTGAATTGGGAGGGAACACTGAAGCTTTCTTT; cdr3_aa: CASSELGGNTEAFF
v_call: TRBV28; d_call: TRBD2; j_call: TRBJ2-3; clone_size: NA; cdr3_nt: TGTGCCAGCAGTAAGGCGGGAGGGCCCTCCACAGATACGCAGTATTTT; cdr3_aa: CASSKAGGPSTDTQYF
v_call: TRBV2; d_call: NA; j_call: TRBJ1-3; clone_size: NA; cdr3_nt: TGTGCCAGCAGTTCCCGCGCAGGGATGAGCTCTGGAAACACCATATATTTT; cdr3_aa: CASSSRAGMSSGNTIYF
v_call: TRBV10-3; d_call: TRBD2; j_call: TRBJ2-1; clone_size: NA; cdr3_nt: TGTGCCATCAGTGAGGGACTAGCGGGACCTTACAATGAGCAGTTCTTC; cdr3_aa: CAISEGLAGPYNEQFF